What follows describes a single T cell receptor (beta chain). The data are from a study of blood T cell repertoires in COVID-19. V shed 5 bases, J shed 2 bases, and the junction held 16 bases outside the gene matches. The germline V gene encodes CDR1 MNHEY and CDR2 SVGEGT. This CDR3 is 18 amino acids long. Data came from immunoSEQ multiplex PCR; TCRdb stores just in-frame clones and leaves some out. The sample yields around 83,000 clones, 70% to 90% seen once. Sequencing used peripheral blood. This sequence was found in a man aged 45 to 65 with active or convalescent COVID-19. The rearrangement uses TRBV6-2 or TRBV6-3 and TRBJ2-5, with TRBD1 matching 8 bases. The CDR3 DNA follows: TGTGCCAGCAGTCTAATCCGAGGACAGGGACATTCTCAAGAGACCCAGTACTTC. This translates into CASSLIRGQGHSQETQYF.